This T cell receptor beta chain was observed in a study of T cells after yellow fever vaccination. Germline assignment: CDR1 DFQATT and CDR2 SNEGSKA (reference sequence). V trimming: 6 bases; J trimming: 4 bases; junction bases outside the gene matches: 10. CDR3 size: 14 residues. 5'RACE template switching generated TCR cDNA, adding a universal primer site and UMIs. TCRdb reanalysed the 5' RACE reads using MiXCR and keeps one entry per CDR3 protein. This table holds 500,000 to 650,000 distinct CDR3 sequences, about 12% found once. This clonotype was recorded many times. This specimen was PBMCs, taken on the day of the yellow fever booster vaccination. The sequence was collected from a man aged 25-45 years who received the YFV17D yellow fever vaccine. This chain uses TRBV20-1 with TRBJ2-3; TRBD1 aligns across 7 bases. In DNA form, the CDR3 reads TGCAGTGCCCCGAGACAGGGCGGCCCAGATACGCAGTATTTT. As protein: CSAPRQGGPDTQYF.